This T cell receptor beta chain is drawn from a study of OX40 agonist ivuxolimab in advanced cancers. Findings of the study overall: The CD4+ and CD8+ T cells in the blood had expanded clonally by week 6 at 0.1 to 3.0 mg/kg.

Sequencing was performed with immunoSEQ multiplex PCR; in TCRdb, only in-frame clones are kept and a portion is missing. The sample carries under 25,000 clones, approximately 80% recorded once. At cycle 4 day 1, cycle 7 day 1, and baseline, blood was sampled. Germline CDR1 reads ENHRY; CDR2 reads SYGVKD. The trim removed 10 bases at V and 7 bases at J, leaving 10 bases unmatched. The CDR3 sequence is 13 residues long. As concerns this clone: Its antigen is still unknown.

The V call is TRBV10-3, the J call TRBJ2-1, with 7 bases lining up with TRBD2. The receptor's source is an adult with an advanced solid tumor such as melanoma, head and neck, liver or kidney cancer. The sample here was CD4+ or CD8+ T cells sorted from blood, taken in a trial of the OX40 agonist ivuxolimab. The DNA for the CDR3 is TGTGCCACCTCCGGGACTACCCAAAATGAGCAGTTCTTC. Its protein product is CATSGTTQNEQFF.